These 19 T cell receptor beta chains were all obtained from the same sample, sequenced in a study of cytomegalovirus exposure and HLA in healthy donors. Primers for the PCR totalled 60 Vbeta and 13 Jbeta. Assay: immunoSEQ multiplex PCR; the TCRdb copy retains only in-frame clones and omits some. The sample lists approximately 150,000 clones; roughly 80% were seen once. What was sequenced was PBMCs. The receptor source for this set is a woman aged 25 to 45 in good health and CMV-seronegative.

This chain joins TRBV18 and TRBJ1-1; 8 positions match TRBD1. This CDR3 has 15 amino acids. CDR1 and CDR2 from the germline V gene are KGHSH and LQKENI. V trimming: 3 bases; J trimming: 7 bases; junction bases outside the gene matches: 10. CDR3: CASSPDPDRGHEAFF. The CDR3, as DNA: TGTGCCAGCTCACCGGACCCCGACAGGGGCCATGAAGCTTTCTTT.

The table lists this clone with a count of one. The chain carries TRBV18 and TRBJ1-6; 7 nucleotides line up with TRBD1. V shed 2 bases and J 5 bases; nucleotides not matched to a gene: 6. The CDR3 runs 16 residues. Germline CDR1 KGHSH, CDR2 LQKENI. The CDR3: CASSPVTGNDNSPLHF. The CDR3 DNA follows: TGTGCCAGCTCACCAGTGACAGGGAATGATAATTCACCCCTCCACTTT.

The chain joins TRBV7-2 to TRBJ2-5; TRBD1 matches 7 bases. V gave up 5 bases and J gave up 2 bases; unmatched junction bases: 8. This CDR3 has 15 amino acids. CDR1 SGHTA and CDR2 FQGNSA come from the germline V gene. CDR3 sequence: CASSPRQGRQETQYF. CDR3 nucleotide sequence: TGTGCCAGCAGCCCGAGACAGGGTCGGCAAGAGACCCAGTACTTC.

The chain's CDR3 is CASSSGTSTDTQYF. CDR3 nucleotide sequence: TGCGCCAGCAGCTCGGGGACTAGTACAGATACGCAGTATTTT. This chain joins TRBV10-1 and TRBJ2-3; 8 nucleotides match TRBD2. Germline V CDR1 and CDR2: WNHNN, SYGVQD (reference sequence). Trimming removed 6 bases from V and 3 bases from J; junction bases left unmatched: 5. CDR3 length: 14 amino acids.

In this sample, this clone turned up once. The chain employs TRBV6-5 and TRBJ2-5; TRBD1 aligns across 7 bases. The CDR3 runs 15 residues. Germline-derived CDR1 and CDR2 are MNHEY and SVGAGI. The J segment lost 5 bases and the V segment lost 0 bases, leaving 6 bases of the junction unmatched. The CDR3 region is CASSYSRGRRETQYF. CDR3 in DNA: TGTGCCAGCAGTTACTCGAGGGGGCGTAGGGAGACCCAGTACTTC.

This chain links TRBV11-3 with TRBJ2-2; D is undetermined. The CDR3 is 14 amino acids. Germline assignment: CDR1 SGHNT and CDR2 YENEEA. V lost 5 bases and J lost 2, with 9 bases in between. CDR3 in DNA: TGTGCCAGCAGCCGTGAAACAAACACCGGGGAGCTGTTTTTT. Its protein is CASSRETNTGELFF.

CDR3 coding DNA: TGTGCCAGCAGCCTCAGCGGGGCCCACAATGAGCAGTTCTTC. This encodes CASSLSGAHNEQFF. V and J are TRBV9 and TRBJ2-1, with 7 positions matching TRBD2. Germline CDR1 SGDLS, CDR2 YYNGEE. With 4 bases clipped from V and 5 bases from J, the junction kept 6 bases outside the gene matches. The CDR3 runs to 14 residues. The full variable domain, completed using reference TRBV9 and TRBJ2-1, is DSGVTQTPKHLITATGQRVTLRCSPRSGDLSVYWYQQSLDQGLQFLIQYYNGEERAKGNILERFSAQQFPDLHSELNLSSLELGDSALYFCASSLSGAHNEQFFGPGTRLTVL.

This chain connects TRBV7-3 to TRBJ2-2; D possibly corresponds to TRBD1 (6 bases). The CDR3 has 14 amino acids. The germline V gene encodes CDR1 SGHTA and CDR2 FQGTGA. V was cut by 5 bases and J by 7 bases, with 14 bases left in between. This chain's CDR3 is CASSQQGVGGELFF. CDR3 bases: TGTGCCAGCAGCCAACAGGGAGTTGGCGGGGAGCTGTTTTTT.

The V gene is TRBV9, the J gene TRBJ1-1, with D perhaps matching TRBD1 (6 bases). Trimming left V 3 bases short and J 5 bases short, with 14 bases between. There are 14 residues in the CDR3. Germline V gene sequence: CDR1 SGDLS, CDR2 YYNGEE. CDR3 sequence reads: CASSEGHPGTEAFF. Written as DNA, the CDR3 is TGTGCCAGCAGCGAGGGACACCCGGGTACTGAAGCTTTCTTT.

The chain employs TRBV7-8 and TRBJ1-4; D is undetermined. Trimming stripped 0 bases from V and 5 bases from J, with 7 bases between. Germline V gene lookup returns CDR1 SGHVS and CDR2 FQNEAQ. CDR3 length: 14 residues. The CDR3 DNA reads as TGTGCCAGCAGCTTAGCCTCTCCCAATGAAAAACTGTTTTTT. Translation: CASSLASPNEKLFF.

The J gene is TRBJ2-7, the V gene TRBV5-5, with D tentatively TRBD2 (6 bases). V gave up 2 bases and J gave up 1 base, with 13 bases separating them. The CDR3 is made up of 15 amino acids. Germline V lookup: CDR1 SGHKS, CDR2 YYEKEE (reference sequence). The CDR3 coding sequence is TGTGCCAGCAGCTTCCCCGGACGGGGGTCCTACGAGCAGTACTTC. Protein product: CASSFPGRGSYEQYF.

This rearrangement joins TRBV18 to TRBJ2-3; D possibly corresponds to TRBD1 (5 bases). With 6 bases removed from V and 0 bases from J, the gap between germline ends came to 13 bases. Germline V CDR1 and CDR2: KGHSH, LQKENI. The CDR3 runs 15 residues. Written as DNA, the CDR3 is TGTGCCAGCTCGCAGGGTGCCGCCAGCACAGATACGCAGTATTTT. Translation gives CASSQGAASTDTQYF.

In nucleotides, the CDR3 is TGTGCCAGCAGCCAAGTGTGGGTGACGGGACTAGCGGGAGTGAGTGAGCAGTTCTTC. This encodes CASSQVWVTGLAGVSEQFF. This chain links TRBV4-2 with TRBJ2-1, with 14 nucleotides matching TRBD2. The J segment lost 9 bases and the V segment lost 1 base, leaving 14 bases of the junction unmatched. Germline CDR1 reads LGHNA; CDR2 reads YNFKEQ. The length of the CDR3 is 19 residues.

The genes are TRBV5-4 and TRBJ2-1; the match to TRBD2 covers 9 bases. Losses at the gene ends were 4 bases for V and 2 bases for J; bases not matched to a gene: 7. CDR3 length: 16 amino acids. CDR1 is SGHNT and CDR2 is YYREEE in the germline V gene (reference sequence). For the CDR3, the DNA is TGTGCCAGCAGCGATAAGACTAGCGGACCCTACAATGAGCAGTTCTTC. It encodes CASSDKTSGPYNEQFF.

This chain uses TRBV19 with TRBJ1-4, with a tentative D call TRBD1 (6 bases). Germline assignment: CDR1 LNHDA and CDR2 SQIVND (reference sequence). The CDR3 is made up of 13 amino acids. The V end lost 9 bases, the J end lost 5 bases, and 13 bases lay between the germline ends. CDR3 nucleotides: TGTGCCAGCGCCGGGACAATCAATGAAAAACTGTTTTTT. Amino acid sequence: CASAGTINEKLFF.

The rearrangement uses TRBV18 and TRBJ1-1; maybe TRBD1 (5 bases). Trimming took 6 bases from V and 0 from J, leaving 11 bases between them. This CDR3 is built from 14 residues. In germline, CDR1 is KGHSH, CDR2 LQKENI. DNA of the CDR3: TGTGCCAGCTCGCCCGACAGCATGAACACTGAAGCTTTCTTT. Its protein is CASSPDSMNTEAFF.

The chain couples TRBV7-9 to TRBJ1-4; D perhaps matches TRBD1 (5 bases). This CDR3 is built from 16 residues. CDR1 and CDR2 from the germline V gene are SEHNR and FQNEAQ (reference sequence). V was shortened by 4 bases and J by 2 bases, with 14 bases between the two germline ends. The CDR3 sequence: CASSSTAHWTNEKLFF. As DNA, the CDR3 is TGTGCCAGCAGCTCGACAGCTCACTGGACTAATGAAAAACTGTTTTTT.

V gene TRBV7-2 combines with J gene TRBJ2-3, with D perhaps matching TRBD2 (6 bases). Trimming pared 1 base from V and 2 bases from J, leaving 13 bases between. This CDR3 is built from 16 residues. Germline CDR1 reads SGHTA; CDR2 reads FQGNSA. CDR3 amino acids: CASSLELAWDTDTQYF. CDR3 DNA: TGTGCCAGCAGCTTAGAACTAGCCTGGGACACAGATACGCAGTATTTT.

CDR3 DNA sequence: TGTGCCAGCAGGGCCAGGGGGGACGGCTACACCTTC. It codes for CASRARGDGYTF. V is TRBV6-5 and J is TRBJ1-2; 7 bases fit TRBD1. In germline, CDR1 is MNHEY, CDR2 SVGAGI. CDR3 size: 12 residues. V shed 6 bases, J shed 8 bases, and the junction held 6 bases outside the gene matches.